This T cell receptor (beta chain) was found in a study of blood T cell repertoires in COVID-19. As originally analysed: Estimation of nucleated cell counts was performed using reference gene primer amplification. The assay was immunoSEQ multiplex PCR, and TCRdb's table has in-frame clones only and misses some. The DNA was the basis for D and trimming; V, J and clone size are from that table. This repertoire shows approximately 230,000 clones, around nine tenths found once; its top ten account for 3.5% to 4.5%. Germline V gene lookup returns CDR1 SGHTA and CDR2 FQGNSA. The CDR3 runs 14 residues. Germline trimming cut 4 bases from V and 9 bases from J; bases unmatched to any gene: 7.

The clonotype originates from a woman in her twenties or thirties who had recovered from COVID-19. V usage is TRBV7-2 and J usage is TRBJ1-5, with 9 bases matching TRBD1. Source material: PBMCs or T cells enriched from blood (not recorded which). The CDR3 sequence: CASSSRTGEGPQHF. CDR3 sequence (DNA): TGTGCCAGCAGCTCCCGGACAGGGGAAGGGCCCCAGCATTTT.